The present entry profiles one T cell receptor beta chain with its context. V shed 4 bases, J shed 8 bases, and the junction held 8 bases outside the gene matches. CDR3 length: 13 residues. The V gene's germline CDR1 is SGHNT and CDR2 YYREEE (reference sequence). Expressed TCRB transcripts were sequenced after all isolated RNA was converted to cDNA. This table comes from immunoSEQ multiplex PCR, and its TCRdb copy is limited to in-frame clones, with some not included. The sample records about 210,000 clones, about a tenth being singletons. The sample originates from a study of beta chain features in type 1 diabetes.

This receptor was identified in a man aged 18 to 30 in good health. The rearrangement links TRBV5-4 to TRBJ1-2; 7 nucleotides line up with TRBD1. The sample taken for sequencing was central memory CD4+ T cells from blood. The CDR3: CASSDTGARGYTF. The CDR3 region has the DNA TGTGCCAGCAGCGATACAGGGGCTCGCGGCTACACCTTC. Full variable domain (outside the CDR3, taken from reference TRBV5-4 and TRBJ1-2): ETGVTQSPTHLIKTRGQQVTLRCSSQSGHNTVSWYQQALGQGPQFIFQYYREEENGRGNFPPRFSGLQFPNYSSELNVNALELDDSALYLCASSDTGARGYTFGSGTRLTVV.